The source of this T cell receptor beta chain is a study of blood T cell repertoires in COVID-19. In the study overall: Spain, Italy and the United States supplied samples that represented acute and convalescent COVID-19. From T cells, B-cell-depleted T cells, or PBMCs came the material, which was cDNA or gDNA.

As processed by the authors: By means of reference gene primer amplification, nucleated cell counts were estimated. TCRdb's copy holds only in-frame clones and misses some; the assay was immunoSEQ multiplex PCR. D and trimming were read from the DNA, whereas the V and J calls and clone size are those reported in that table. The sample carries approximately 210,000 clones, approximately 83% recorded once. The CDR3 runs to 15 residues. The germline V gene encodes CDR1 SGHDT and CDR2 YYEEEE. V was pared by 4 bases and J by 1 base, with 6 bases of the junction left unmatched. The chain recombines TRBV5-6 with TRBJ2-7, with TRBD2 matching 9 bases. The sample comprised peripheral blood. This receptor was taken from a woman in her thirties or forties with active or convalescent COVID-19. Written as DNA, the CDR3 is TGTGCCAGCAGCCGGCTGCTAGCGGGATCCTACGAGCAGTACTTC. Amino acids: CASSRLLAGSYEQYF.